The subject of this entry is one T cell receptor beta chain. The record originates from a study of blood T cell repertoires in COVID-19. Study at large: Researchers got acute and convalescent COVID-19 samples from the United States, Italy and Spain. T cells, B-cell-depleted T cells, or PBMCs provided the cDNA or gDNA that served as material.

V lost 0 bases, J lost 4 bases, and 12 bases lay in between. From germline, CDR1 is SGDLS and CDR2 YYNGEE. The CDR3 length is 15 residues. In the authors' methods: Amplification of reference gene primers was used by the study to estimate nucleated cell counts. Clones were sequenced by immunoSEQ multiplex PCR, and TCRdb holds only the in-frame ones, with some missing. V and J calls and clone size are those listed in that table; D and trimming were worked out from the DNA. The sample shows over 60,000 clones, around four fifths of them seen only once. This chain uses TRBV9 with TRBJ2-3; tentative D call: TRBD2 (5 bases). This receptor was identified in a human donor in a cohort sampled during active COVID-19. Sequences were obtained from peripheral blood. CDR3 bases: TGTGCCAGCAGCGTAGGAAGCGGAGGTCCAGATACGCAGTATTTT. Translating gives CASSVGSGGPDTQYF.